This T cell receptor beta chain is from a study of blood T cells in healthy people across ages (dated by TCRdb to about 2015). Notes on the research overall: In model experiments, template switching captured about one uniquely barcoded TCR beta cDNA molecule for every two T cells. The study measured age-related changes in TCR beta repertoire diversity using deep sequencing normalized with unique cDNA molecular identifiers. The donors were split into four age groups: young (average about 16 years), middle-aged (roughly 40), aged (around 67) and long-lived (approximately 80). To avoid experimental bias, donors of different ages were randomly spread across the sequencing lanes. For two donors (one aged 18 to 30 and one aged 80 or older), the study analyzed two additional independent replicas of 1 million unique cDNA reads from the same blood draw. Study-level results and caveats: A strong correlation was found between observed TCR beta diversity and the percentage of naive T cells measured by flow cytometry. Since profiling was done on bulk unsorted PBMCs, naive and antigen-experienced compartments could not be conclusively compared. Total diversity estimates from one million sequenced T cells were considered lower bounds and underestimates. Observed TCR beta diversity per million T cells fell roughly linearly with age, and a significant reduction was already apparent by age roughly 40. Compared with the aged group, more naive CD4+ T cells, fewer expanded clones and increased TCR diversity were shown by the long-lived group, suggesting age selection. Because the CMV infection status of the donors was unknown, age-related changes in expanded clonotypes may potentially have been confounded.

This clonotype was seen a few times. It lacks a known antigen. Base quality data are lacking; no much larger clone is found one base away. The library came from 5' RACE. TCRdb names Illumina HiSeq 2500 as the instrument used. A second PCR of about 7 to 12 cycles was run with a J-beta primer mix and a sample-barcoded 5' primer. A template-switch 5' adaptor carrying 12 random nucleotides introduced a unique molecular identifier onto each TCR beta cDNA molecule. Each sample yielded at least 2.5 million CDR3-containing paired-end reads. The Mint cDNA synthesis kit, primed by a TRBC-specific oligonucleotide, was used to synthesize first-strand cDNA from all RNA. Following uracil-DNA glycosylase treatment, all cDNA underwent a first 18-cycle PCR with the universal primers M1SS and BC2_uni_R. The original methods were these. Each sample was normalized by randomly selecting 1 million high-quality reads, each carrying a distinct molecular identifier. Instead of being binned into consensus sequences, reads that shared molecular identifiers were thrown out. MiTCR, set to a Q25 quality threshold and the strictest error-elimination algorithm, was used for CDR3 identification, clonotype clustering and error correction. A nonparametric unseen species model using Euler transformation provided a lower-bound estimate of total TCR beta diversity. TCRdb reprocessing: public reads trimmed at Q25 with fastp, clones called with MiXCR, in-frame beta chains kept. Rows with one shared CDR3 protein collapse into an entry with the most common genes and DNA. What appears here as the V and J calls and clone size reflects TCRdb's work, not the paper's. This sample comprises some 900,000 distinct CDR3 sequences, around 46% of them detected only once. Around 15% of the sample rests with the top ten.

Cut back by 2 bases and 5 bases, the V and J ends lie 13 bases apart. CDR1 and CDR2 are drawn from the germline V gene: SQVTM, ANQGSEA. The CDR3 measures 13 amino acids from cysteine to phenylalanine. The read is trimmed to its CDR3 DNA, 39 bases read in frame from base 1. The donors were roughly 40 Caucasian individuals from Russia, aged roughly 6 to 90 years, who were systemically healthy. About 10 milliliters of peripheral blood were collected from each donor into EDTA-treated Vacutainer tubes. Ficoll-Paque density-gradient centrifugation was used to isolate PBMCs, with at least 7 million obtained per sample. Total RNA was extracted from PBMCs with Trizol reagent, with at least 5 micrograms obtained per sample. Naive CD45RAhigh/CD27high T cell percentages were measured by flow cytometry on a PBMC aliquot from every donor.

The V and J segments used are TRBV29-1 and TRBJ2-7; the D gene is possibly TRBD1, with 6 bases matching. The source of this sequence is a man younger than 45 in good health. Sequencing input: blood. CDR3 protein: CSVETGLVDEQYF. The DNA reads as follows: TGCAGCGTTGAAACAGGGTTGGTCGACGAGCAGTACTTC.